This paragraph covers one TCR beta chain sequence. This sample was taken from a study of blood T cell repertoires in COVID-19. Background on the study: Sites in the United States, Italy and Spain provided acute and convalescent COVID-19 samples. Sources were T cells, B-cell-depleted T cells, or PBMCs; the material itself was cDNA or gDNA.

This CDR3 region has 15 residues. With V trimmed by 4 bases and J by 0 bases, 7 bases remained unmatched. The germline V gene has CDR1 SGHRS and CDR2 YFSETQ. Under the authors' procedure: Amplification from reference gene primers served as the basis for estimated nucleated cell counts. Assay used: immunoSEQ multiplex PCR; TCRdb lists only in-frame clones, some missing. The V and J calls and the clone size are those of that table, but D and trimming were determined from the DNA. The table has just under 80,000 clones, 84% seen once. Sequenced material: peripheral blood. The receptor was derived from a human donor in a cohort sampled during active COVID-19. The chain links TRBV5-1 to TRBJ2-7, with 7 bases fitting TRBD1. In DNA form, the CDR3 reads TGCGCCAGCAGCGGGGGACAGTTCTTCTCCTACGAGCAGTACTTC. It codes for CASSGGQFFSYEQYF.